Below are 32 T cell receptor beta chains sequenced from a single sample in a study of blood T cell repertoires in COVID-19. Produced via immunoSEQ multiplex PCR; TCRdb's table is partial and in-frame only. This table has tens of thousands of clones, 55% to 70% appearing once. The sample comprised peripheral blood. These receptors came from a woman in her seventies with acute or convalescent COVID-19.

The gene calls are TRBV6-5 and TRBJ2-7; D gene uncertain. From germline, CDR1 is MNHEY and CDR2 SVGAGI. V shed 2 bases and J shed 2 bases, with 10 bases lying between them. The CDR3 is 14 amino acids. The DNA for the CDR3 is TGTGCCAGCAGTTACGTCGGTTCAACCTACGAGCAGTACTTC. The encoded protein is CASSYVGSTYEQYF.

This clone was recorded a few times. The genes are TRBV19 and TRBJ1-6; D is undetermined. The V end lost 6 bases, the J end lost 8 bases, and 8 bases lay between the germline ends. CDR1 and CDR2 (germline): LNHDA, SQIVND (reference sequence). CDR3 size: 12 residues. In nucleotides, the CDR3 is TGTGCCAGTAGATCCCCGGATTCACCCCTCCACTTT. It is translated as CASRSPDSPLHF.

This clone occurred a few times. The chain is built from TRBV5-1 and TRBJ1-6; 7 bases line up with TRBD1. The length of the CDR3 is 14 residues. The V gene end was trimmed by 3 bases and the J gene end by 8 bases; junction bases not matched to a gene: 5. Germline CDR1 SGHRS, CDR2 YFSETQ. The CDR3 DNA reads TGCGCCAGCAGCTGGGACAGTCCCCATTCACCCCTCCACTTT. Translated: CASSWDSPHSPLHF.

V usage is TRBV3-1 (or the pseudogene TRBV3-2) and J usage is TRBJ2-1; the D is unclear. CDR3 length: 15 residues. Trimming pared 1 base from V and 0 bases from J, leaving 7 bases between. Looked up from germline, CDR1 is LGHDT and CDR2 is YNNKEL (reference sequence). The CDR3 DNA reads TGTGCCAGCAGCCAAGTGATTAGCTCCTACAATGAGCAGTTCTTC. This sequence encodes CASSQVISSYNEQFF.

The J gene is TRBJ1-6, the V gene TRBV2; D unresolved. Germline-derived CDR1 and CDR2 are SNHLY and FYNNEI. Trimming took off 1 base at V and 6 bases at J, with 19 bases between the two ends. The CDR3 length is 18 residues. The CDR3 loop is CASSEGRVFRLSNSPLHF. The CDR3, as DNA: TGTGCCAGCAGTGAAGGTCGAGTATTCCGTCTTAGTAATTCACCCCTCCACTTT.

This clone was observed a single time. The gene calls are TRBV27 and TRBJ1-1; weak D call: TRBD1 (5 bases). The CDR3 length is 14 residues. The germline V gene has CDR1 MNHEY and CDR2 SMNVEV (reference sequence). V shed 3 bases and J shed 0 bases, with 8 bases lying between them. The CDR3 sequence is CASSFQGLNTEAFF. The CDR3 bases are TGTGCCAGCAGTTTTCAGGGATTGAACACTGAAGCTTTCTTT.

This chain joins TRBV6-1 and TRBJ2-3; 9 nucleotides align to TRBD2. The CDR3 has 17 residues. Germline V gene sequence: CDR1 MNHNS, CDR2 SASEGT. Unmatched junction bases numbered 10, after V lost 2 bases and J lost 4 bases. The CDR3 DNA follows: TGTGCCAGCAGTGAATATTACGGCGGGGGGGCCGCAGATACGCAGTATTTT. This encodes CASSEYYGGGAADTQYF.

This sequence joins TRBV5-1 and TRBJ2-2; weak D call: TRBD1 (5 bases). CDR1 is SGHRS, CDR2 YFSETQ, per germline. The CDR3 is made up of 12 amino acids. Trimming removed 8 bases at V and 1 base at J, with 6 bases between. CDR3 sequence: CASRGNTGELFF. As DNA, the CDR3 is TGCGCCAGTAGGGGGAACACCGGGGAGCTGTTTTTT.

This chain joins TRBV6-5 and TRBJ2-7; weak D call: TRBD1 (6 bases). Per the germline V gene, CDR1 is MNHEY and CDR2 is SVGAGI. The V end lost 2 bases, the J end lost 3 bases, and 11 bases lay between the germline ends. This CDR3 contains 14 residues. The CDR3 here is CASSYLGGSYEQYF. In DNA form, the CDR3 reads TGTGCCAGCAGTTACCTAGGGGGAAGCTACGAGCAGTACTTC.

The chain combines TRBV7-3 with TRBJ2-2; 8 positions match TRBD1. The CDR3 is 15 residues long. Per germline, CDR1 SGHTA and CDR2 FQGTGA. J gave up 5 bases and V 3 bases, and 5 bases lay outside the gene matches. DNA for the CDR3: TGTGCCAGCAGCTTGACAGGGGCGCAGACCGGGGAGCTGTTTTTT. Its translation is CASSLTGAQTGELFF.

About this clone itself: A junction end diverges from the germline sequence, so it may reflect a read error. V and J are TRBV28 and TRBJ2-7; the D is unclear. This CDR3 contains 13 residues. Germline CDR1 reads MDHEN; CDR2 reads SYDVKM. The CDR3 sequence: CASSSTSGPPLPF. CDR3 sequence (DNA): TGTGCCAGCAGTTCAACCTCGGGTCCGCCTCTACCCTTC.

This chain joins TRBV9 and TRBJ1-3, with D possibly TRBD1 on 6 matching bases. The germline V gene encodes CDR1 SGDLS and CDR2 YYNGEE. Between the trimmed V and J ends, which lost 3 bases and 1 base, there was a span of 14 bases. The CDR3 extends over 16 amino acids. The CDR3 reads CASSADRMLSGNTIYF. The CDR3 DNA is TGTGCCAGCAGCGCCGACAGGATGCTATCTGGAAACACCATATATTTT.

This clone occurred a few times. This sequence joins TRBV2 and TRBJ2-7; 11 bases agree with TRBD2. J was trimmed by 3 bases and V by 6 bases; bases with no gene match: 4. The CDR3 totals 14 residues. Germline lookup yields CDR1 SNHLY and CDR2 FYNNEI. CDR3 amino acids: CASRPGTSGYEQYF. The CDR3 DNA is TGTGCCAGCAGACCCGGGACTAGCGGCTACGAGCAGTACTTC.

The chain joins TRBV5-4 to TRBJ1-3; D is undetermined. Per germline, CDR1 SGHNT and CDR2 YYREEE (reference sequence). The V and J ends lost 3 bases and 2 bases respectively, with 6 bases between them. The CDR3 has 13 amino acids. The CDR3 protein is CASSSFPGNTIYF. In DNA form, the CDR3 reads TGTGCCAGCAGCTCTTTCCCTGGAAACACCATATATTTT. Variable domain in full (rest from reference TRBV5-4 and TRBJ1-3): ETGVTQSPTHLIKTRGQQVTLRCSSQSGHNTVSWYQQALGQGPQFIFQYYREEENGRGNFPPRFSGLQFPNYSSELNVNALELDDSALYLCASSSFPGNTIYFGEGSWLTVV.

The chain has TRBV24-1 and TRBJ2-1; TRBD1 aligns across 8 bases. The J segment lost 7 bases and the V segment lost 7 bases, leaving 5 bases of the junction unmatched. The CDR3 consists of 13 residues. Germline-derived CDR1 and CDR2 are KGHDR and SFDVKD. The CDR3 nucleotides are TGTGCCACCAGCGACAGGGGTCAGAATGAGCAGTTCTTC. As protein: CATSDRGQNEQFF.

This chain uses TRBV18 with TRBJ1-2; 7 nucleotides match TRBD1. CDR1 is KGHSH, CDR2 LQKENI, per germline. The J segment lost 0 bases and the V segment lost 3 bases, leaving 4 bases of the junction unmatched. The CDR3 spans 15 residues. The CDR3, as DNA: TGTGCCAGCTCACCGGGACAGCCGTCTAACTATGGCTACACCTTC. Translating gives CASSPGQPSNYGYTF.

This clone appeared a few times. The chain combines TRBV6-5 with TRBJ1-5, with a weak D call TRBD1 (5 bases). V was trimmed by 3 bases and J by 0 bases, leaving 9 bases between them. Per germline, CDR1 MNHEY and CDR2 SVGAGI. The CDR3 contains 15 residues. The CDR3 region has the DNA TGTGCCAGCAGTTATTCAGGGCATAGCAATCAGCCCCAGCATTTT. Residues: CASSYSGHSNQPQHF.

The chain couples TRBV2 to TRBJ1-4; D unclear. CDR1 SNHLY and CDR2 FYNNEI come from the germline V gene. The CDR3 has 13 amino acids. Trimming left V 6 bases short and J 9 bases short, with 14 bases between. CDR3 in amino acids: CASRGEGDKKLFF. DNA for the CDR3: TGTGCCAGCAGGGGTGAGGGTGATAAAAAACTGTTTTTT.

The chain links TRBV6-6 to TRBJ2-5, with 8 nucleotides matching TRBD2. V dropped 6 bases and J dropped 5; count of bases not matched to a gene: 8. The CDR3 has 14 residues. Germline CDR1 MNHNY, CDR2 SVGAGI (reference sequence). CDR3: CASRRTSSGETQYF. The CDR3 region has the DNA TGTGCCAGCAGGAGGACTAGCTCCGGGGAGACCCAGTACTTC.

V and J are TRBV6-1 and TRBJ1-2; 11 bases map to TRBD1. V lost 2 bases to trimming and J lost 4 bases; unmatched junction nucleotides: 9. Per germline, CDR1 MNHNS and CDR2 SASEGT. This CDR3 region has 17 residues. CDR3 residues: CASSEFLDRGRGYGYTF. CDR3 bases: TGTGCCAGCAGTGAATTTTTGGACAGGGGGCGCGGCTATGGCTACACCTTC.

This chain links TRBV6-5 with TRBJ1-1; D is perhaps TRBD1 (6 bases). Trimming removed 7 bases at V and 4 bases at J, with 10 bases between. The CDR3 has 12 residues. Germline CDR1 reads MNHEY; CDR2 reads SVGAGI. The CDR3 DNA reads as TGTGCCAGCAAACAGGGTGGCACTGAAGCTTTCTTT. Its protein is CASKQGGTEAFF.

The CDR3 DNA reads TGTGCCAGCAGTGAACTACTAGCGGGATACAATGAGCAGTTCTTC. Translation: CASSELLAGYNEQFF. This chain uses TRBV2 with TRBJ2-1; 10 nucleotides agree with TRBD2. Trimming took 2 bases from V and 4 from J; bases not matched to a gene: 2. The CDR3 loop spans 15 amino acids. CDR1 and CDR2 (germline): SNHLY, FYNNEI.

V gene TRBV2 combines with J gene TRBJ1-1; 8 bases align to TRBD1. The V and J ends lost 7 bases and 3 bases, in that order; junction bases with no gene match: 7. CDR3 length equals 14 residues. Germline lookup yields CDR1 SNHLY and CDR2 FYNNEI. The CDR3 loop is CASTDRERYTEAFF. DNA for the CDR3: TGTGCCAGCACGGACAGGGAACGGTACACTGAAGCTTTCTTT.

The chain combines TRBV7-2 with TRBJ2-7, with D tentatively TRBD1 (5 bases). Per the germline V gene, CDR1 is SGHTA and CDR2 is FQGNSA. Trimming pared 3 bases from V and 3 bases from J, leaving 9 bases between. The CDR3 length is 13 residues. The CDR3 sequence: CASSLDKFYEQYF. The CDR3 DNA is TGTGCCAGCAGCTTGGACAAGTTCTACGAGCAGTACTTC.

The sample holds many counts of this clone. The rearrangement joins TRBV24-1 to TRBJ2-7; D is unresolved. The germline CDR1 and CDR2 sequences are KGHDR and SFDVKD. The V end lost 4 bases, the J end lost 7 bases, and 7 bases lay between the germline ends. There are 11 residues in the CDR3. CDR3: CATSDHSEQYF. In DNA form, the CDR3 reads TGTGCCACCAGTGACCACAGTGAGCAGTACTTC.

This chain links TRBV4-1 with TRBJ1-1; D might be TRBD1 (6 bases). The CDR3 extends over 16 amino acids. V lost 4 bases and J lost 4, with 19 bases in between. CDR1 and CDR2 from the germline V gene are MGHRA and YSYEKL. The CDR3: CASSPFHRATTTEAFF. Written as DNA, the CDR3 is TGCGCCAGCAGCCCCTTCCACAGGGCGACGACCACTGAAGCTTTCTTT.

Here the CDR3 reads CASSLDLAGADTQYF. In nucleotides, the CDR3 is TGTGCCAGCAGCTTAGACCTAGCGGGAGCAGATACGCAGTATTTT. V and J are TRBV7-8 and TRBJ2-3, with 10 bases matching TRBD2. Trimming at V came to 1 base and at J to 4 bases, leaving 2 bases not matched to a gene. The germline CDR1 and CDR2 sequences are SGHVS and FQNEAQ. The CDR3 runs 15 residues. Looking up the rest from reference TRBV7-8 and TRBJ2-3 gives the full variable domain: GAGVSQSPRYKVAKRGQDVALRCDPISGHVSLFWYQQALGQGPEFLTYFQNEAQLDKSGLPSDRFFAERPEGSVSTLKIQRTQQEDSAVYLCASSLDLAGADTQYFGPGTRLTVL.

The rearrangement uses TRBV5-6 and TRBJ1-5; D might be TRBD1 (6 bases). The V and J ends lost 4 bases and 7 bases respectively, with 15 bases between them. The germline V gene has CDR1 SGHDT and CDR2 YYEEEE. CDR3 size: 14 residues. The CDR3 loop is CASSLQGGVQPQHF. CDR3 sequence (DNA): TGTGCCAGCAGCCTACAGGGCGGAGTGCAGCCCCAGCATTTT.

The chain has TRBV6-5 and TRBJ1-5, with TRBD1 matching 7 bases. CDR1 is MNHEY, CDR2 SVGAGI, per germline. The CDR3 covers 15 residues. Trimming at V came to 6 bases and at J to 7 bases, leaving 12 bases not matched to a gene. CDR3 loop: CASRETTGAHQPQHF. As DNA, the CDR3 is TGTGCCAGCAGGGAGACTACAGGGGCCCACCAGCCCCAGCATTTT.

V is TRBV5-4 and J is TRBJ2-3, with D unresolved. In germline, CDR1 is SGHNT, CDR2 YYREEE (reference sequence). V was clipped by 0 bases and J by 1 base, with 9 bases between them. CDR3 size: 15 residues. CDR3 DNA sequence: TGTGCCAGCAGCTTGGGTTTACGGGGCACAGATACGCAGTATTTT. Its translation is CASSLGLRGTDTQYF.

J is TRBJ1-1 and V is TRBV29-1; D ambiguous. The germline V and J ends were trimmed by 5 bases and 2 bases, with 9 bases remaining between them. The CDR3 is made up of 12 amino acids. The germline V gene has CDR1 SQVTM and CDR2 ANQGSEA. The CDR3 loop is CSVRGRNTEAFF. The CDR3 DNA sequence: TGCAGCGTTCGCGGCAGAAACACTGAAGCTTTCTTT.

The chain combines TRBV6-2 or TRBV6-3 with TRBJ1-1, with TRBD1 matching over 7 bases. CDR1 and CDR2 (germline): MNHEY, SVGEGT. V trimming: 5 bases; J trimming: 3 bases; junction bases outside the gene matches: 12. CDR3 length equals 16 residues. The CDR3 here is CASSPRQGRDYTEAFF. The CDR3 bases are TGTGCCAGCAGTCCCAGACAGGGACGCGATTACACTGAAGCTTTCTTT.